The present TCR beta chain was sequenced within a study of cytotoxic CD8 clonotypes in ibrutinib-treated CLL. The CDR3 has 15 residues. The germline gives CDR1 SNHLY, CDR2 FYNNEI. With 6 bases clipped from V and 0 bases from J, the junction kept 7 bases outside the gene matches. Investigators sought sequencing depths of between 1 in 200,000 and 1 in 1 million T cells. TCRdb keeps only in-frame clones here, not all; method: immunoSEQ multiplex PCR. This sample has approximately 140,000 clones; approximately 80% occur once, and the top ten carry 25% to 30%. A few counts support this clone. The source was PBMCs, collected after 12 months of ibrutinib treatment. The receptor comes from a human donor with chronic lymphocytic leukemia. The chain recombines TRBV2 with TRBJ2-7, with 8 positions matching TRBD1. The CDR3: CASRFQGQASYEQYF. DNA for the CDR3: TGTGCCAGCAGATTTCAGGGACAGGCCTCCTACGAGCAGTACTTC.